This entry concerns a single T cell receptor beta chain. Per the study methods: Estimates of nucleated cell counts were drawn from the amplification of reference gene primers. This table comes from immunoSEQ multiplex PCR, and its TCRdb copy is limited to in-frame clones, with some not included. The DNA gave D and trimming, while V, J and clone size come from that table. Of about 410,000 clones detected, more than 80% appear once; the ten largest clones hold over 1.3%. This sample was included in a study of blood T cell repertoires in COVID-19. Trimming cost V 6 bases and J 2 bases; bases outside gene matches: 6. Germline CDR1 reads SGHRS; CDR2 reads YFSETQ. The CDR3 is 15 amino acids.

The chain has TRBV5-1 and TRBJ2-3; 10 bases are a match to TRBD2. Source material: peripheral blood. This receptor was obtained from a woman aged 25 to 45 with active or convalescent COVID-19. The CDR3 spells CASTRTSGYTDTQYF. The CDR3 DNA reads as TGCGCCAGCACTAGGACTAGCGGCTACACAGATACGCAGTATTTT.